The rows below give T cell receptor beta chains drawn from one sample of a study of shared clonotypes between healthy human individuals. Using immunoSEQ multiplex PCR, the repertoire was profiled, and TCRdb retains in-frame clones only, with some absent. The data contain some 2,000,000 clones, approximately 96% of them singletons. The sequenced sample was naive CD4+ T cells sorted from blood. These receptors all come from a man between 18 and 35 years old in good health. Both conserved end residues are part of each CDR3. Each record gives: J gene, D gene, clone size, V gene, CDR3 DNA, CDR3 protein. The D gene is left open where the match is weak. Size is stated for part of the rows, as once, few or many counts, or as a class when the clone is expanded.

j_call: TRBJ1-2
d_call: NA
clone_size: NA
v_call: TRBV25-1
cdr3_nt: TGTGCCAGCAGTGCAAGCGGAGCTGGAGGCTACACCTTC
cdr3_aa: CASSASGAGGYTF

j_call: TRBJ2-7
d_call: NA
clone_size: NA
v_call: TRBV27
cdr3_nt: TGTGCCAGCAGTTTATCGACGGGGATCTCCTACGAGCAGTACTTC
cdr3_aa: CASSLSTGISYEQYF

j_call: TRBJ1-2
d_call: NA
clone_size: NA
v_call: TRBV7-8
cdr3_nt: TGTGCCAGCAGCTTAATGATCGGGGCCACCCGACAGCGGGCGACGGGCTACACCTTC
cdr3_aa: CASSLMIGATRQRATGYTF

j_call: TRBJ2-7
d_call: TRBD2
clone_size: NA
v_call: TRBV4-3
cdr3_nt: TGCGCCAGCAGCCAAGGGGGAGGACTAGCGGGTTTCCACGAGCAGTACTTC
cdr3_aa: CASSQGGGLAGFHEQYF

j_call: TRBJ2-7
d_call: TRBD2
clone_size: NA
v_call: TRBV5-6
cdr3_nt: TGTGCCAGCAGCCCGAGGAGCGGGAGGTCACGGGGGATCTACGAGCAGTACTTC
cdr3_aa: CASSPRSGRSRGIYEQYF

j_call: TRBJ2-5
d_call: NA
clone_size: NA
v_call: TRBV11-2
cdr3_nt: TGTGCCAGCAGCCCGGGTGAGGGTTTGAAGACCCAGTACTTC
cdr3_aa: CASSPGEGLKTQYF

j_call: TRBJ1-5
d_call: NA
clone_size: NA
v_call: TRBV7-2
cdr3_nt: TGTGCCAGCAGCTTAGCGGCAGGGAAAGGTCAGCCCCAGCATTTT
cdr3_aa: CASSLAAGKGQPQHF

j_call: TRBJ2-6
d_call: NA
clone_size: NA
v_call: TRBV2
cdr3_nt: TGTGCCAGCATGTTAGTTCAAGGCTCTGGGGCCAACGTCCTGACTTTC
cdr3_aa: CASMLVQGSGANVLTF

j_call: TRBJ2-1
d_call: TRBD2
clone_size: NA
v_call: TRBV7-3
cdr3_nt: TGTGCCAGCAGCTTAAGTAGCGGGGGGCTCAGTGAGCAGTTCTTC
cdr3_aa: CASSLSSGGLSEQFF

j_call: TRBJ1-2
d_call: NA
clone_size: NA
v_call: TRBV5-1
cdr3_nt: TGCGCCAGCAGCTTAACTCTAGGGTCCAACTATGGCTACACCTTC
cdr3_aa: CASSLTLGSNYGYTF

j_call: TRBJ2-7
d_call: TRBD1
clone_size: NA
v_call: TRBV5-4
cdr3_nt: TGTGCCAGCAGCCCGGACAGGAGCTCCTACGAGCAGTACTTC
cdr3_aa: CASSPDRSSYEQYF

j_call: TRBJ2-1
d_call: NA
clone_size: NA
v_call: TRBV27
cdr3_nt: TGTGCCAGCAGTTTTCAGGGATGGAGCAATGAGCAGTTCTTC
cdr3_aa: CASSFQGWSNEQFF

j_call: TRBJ1-3
d_call: NA
clone_size: NA
v_call: TRBV5-1
cdr3_nt: TGCGCCAGCAGCTTGGGATCCTTTACAACGGGAAACACCATATATTTT
cdr3_aa: CASSLGSFTTGNTIYF

j_call: TRBJ2-1
d_call: TRBD1
clone_size: NA
v_call: TRBV7-9
cdr3_nt: TGTGCCAGCAGCTTACTTTATCCGGGACAGGGGTCCTCCTACAATGAGCAGTTCTTC
cdr3_aa: CASSLLYPGQGSSYNEQFF

j_call: TRBJ1-2
d_call: TRBD1
clone_size: NA
v_call: TRBV19
cdr3_nt: TGTGCCAGTAGTAGCGGACAGGGTGACTATGGCTACACCTTC
cdr3_aa: CASSSGQGDYGYTF

j_call: TRBJ1-5
d_call: NA
clone_size: NA
v_call: TRBV28
cdr3_nt: TGTGCCAGCAGTTCTCCGGGCCCTAGCAATCAGCCCCAGCATTTT
cdr3_aa: CASSSPGPSNQPQHF

j_call: TRBJ2-7
d_call: NA
clone_size: once
v_call: TRBV6-5
cdr3_nt: TGTGCCAGCAGTTACTCAGGACACGGATTCGGGGAGCAGCACTTC
cdr3_aa: CASSYSGHGFGEQHF

j_call: TRBJ2-6
d_call: NA
clone_size: NA
v_call: TRBV2
cdr3_nt: TGTGCCAGCAGCCCGGATTTAAAACTCTCTGGGGCCAACGTCCTGACTTTC
cdr3_aa: CASSPDLKLSGANVLTF

j_call: TRBJ2-7
d_call: NA
clone_size: NA
v_call: TRBV6-5
cdr3_nt: TGTGCCAGCAGTTACAACTGGCAGACGAGCTCCTACGAGCAGTACTTC
cdr3_aa: CASSYNWQTSSYEQYF

j_call: TRBJ1-4
d_call: NA
clone_size: NA
v_call: TRBV10-3
cdr3_nt: TGTGCCATCAGTGAGGGTGCCGGGGAAAAACTGTTTTTT
cdr3_aa: CAISEGAGEKLFF

j_call: TRBJ2-7
d_call: NA
clone_size: NA
v_call: TRBV27
cdr3_nt: TGTGCCAGCAGTTTTCTCGTAGGGGGAGGGCCCGGCGAGCAGTACTTC
cdr3_aa: CASSFLVGGGPGEQYF

j_call: TRBJ1-6
d_call: NA
clone_size: NA
v_call: TRBV30
cdr3_nt: TGTGCCTGGAAACAGGGAGGCAATTCACCCCTCCACTTT
cdr3_aa: CAWKQGGNSPLHF

j_call: TRBJ2-6
d_call: NA
clone_size: NA
v_call: TRBV15
cdr3_nt: TGTGCCACCAGCAGAGGAATCTCTGGGGCCAACGTCCTGACTTTC
cdr3_aa: CATSRGISGANVLTF

j_call: TRBJ1-5
d_call: TRBD1
clone_size: NA
v_call: TRBV30
cdr3_nt: TGTGCCTGGAGTACACAGGGGAGACATCAGCCCCAGCATTTT
cdr3_aa: CAWSTQGRHQPQHF

j_call: TRBJ1-5
d_call: NA
clone_size: NA
v_call: TRBV4-1
cdr3_nt: TGCGCCAGCAGCCAAGATGAAAGGACACTCGGGAATCAGCCCCAGCATTTT
cdr3_aa: CASSQDERTLGNQPQHF

j_call: TRBJ2-5
d_call: TRBD1
clone_size: NA
v_call: TRBV5-1
cdr3_nt: TGCGCCAGCAGTCCGACAGGGACAGAGACCCAGTACTTC
cdr3_aa: CASSPTGTETQYF

j_call: TRBJ1-4
d_call: TRBD1
clone_size: NA
v_call: TRBV20-1
cdr3_nt: TGCAGTGCTGGACAGGATGAAAAACTGTTTTTT
cdr3_aa: CSAGQDEKLFF

j_call: TRBJ2-7
d_call: TRBD2
clone_size: NA
v_call: TRBV5-1
cdr3_nt: TGCGCCAGCAGCTTGGGGAGCGGGGTCAGCTCCTACGAGCAGTACTTC
cdr3_aa: CASSLGSGVSSYEQYF

j_call: TRBJ1-6
d_call: NA
clone_size: NA
v_call: TRBV19
cdr3_nt: TGTGCCAGTAGTATATTCTCCGGAGTGGGCACGACCCTTTCACCCCTCCACTTT
cdr3_aa: CASSIFSGVGTTLSPLHF

j_call: TRBJ2-3
d_call: NA
clone_size: NA
v_call: TRBV6-1
cdr3_nt: TGTGCCAGCAGTATAGAAGTTACGCAGTATTTT
cdr3_aa: CASSIEVTQYF

j_call: TRBJ2-5
d_call: TRBD1
clone_size: NA
v_call: TRBV7-3
cdr3_nt: TGTGCCAGCAGCTCGGGACAGGGGGCAGAGACCCAGTACTTC
cdr3_aa: CASSSGQGAETQYF

j_call: TRBJ2-1
d_call: TRBD2
clone_size: NA
v_call: TRBV6-1
cdr3_nt: TGTGCCAGCAGTGGGCGGGTGGCTAGCGGCTACAATGAGCAGTTCTTC
cdr3_aa: CASSGRVASGYNEQFF

j_call: TRBJ2-7
d_call: TRBD1
clone_size: NA
v_call: TRBV7-2
cdr3_nt: TGTGCCAGCAGCTTAGACGGGACAGTCGACTACGAGCAGTACTTC
cdr3_aa: CASSLDGTVDYEQYF

j_call: TRBJ1-5
d_call: TRBD1
clone_size: NA
v_call: TRBV5-5
cdr3_nt: TGTGCCAGCAGCCCAACAGGGGGCGCGAGCAATCAGCCCCAGCATTTT
cdr3_aa: CASSPTGGASNQPQHF

j_call: TRBJ2-1
d_call: TRBD2
clone_size: once
v_call: TRBV11-2
cdr3_nt: TGTGCCAGCAGCTCGACGGGACTAGCGGGGGGGTATGAGCAGTTCTTC
cdr3_aa: CASSSTGLAGGYEQFF

j_call: TRBJ2-7
d_call: TRBD2
clone_size: NA
v_call: TRBV28
cdr3_nt: TGTGCCAGCAGTTTATACGGGAGGGGCTCCTACGAGCAGTACTTC
cdr3_aa: CASSLYGRGSYEQYF

j_call: TRBJ1-5
d_call: NA
clone_size: NA
v_call: TRBV18
cdr3_nt: TGTGCCAGCTCACCACCGGGAGGGGAGGGGCCCCAGCATTTT
cdr3_aa: CASSPPGGEGPQHF

j_call: TRBJ2-5
d_call: NA
clone_size: NA
v_call: TRBV30
cdr3_nt: TGTGCCTGGAGTGTAGGAGCGGGCTCATGGGAGACCCAGTACTTC
cdr3_aa: CAWSVGAGSWETQYF

j_call: TRBJ2-7
d_call: TRBD2
clone_size: NA
v_call: TRBV7-8
cdr3_nt: TGTGCCAGCAGCTTAGCGTCGCGGGAGGGCCTCGAGCAGTACTTC
cdr3_aa: CASSLASREGLEQYF

j_call: TRBJ2-3
d_call: NA
clone_size: once
v_call: TRBV6-6
cdr3_nt: TGTGCCAGCACTTCCTCTGGAGGCACAGATACGCAGTATTTT
cdr3_aa: CASTSSGGTDTQYF

j_call: TRBJ1-2
d_call: NA
clone_size: NA
v_call: TRBV29-1
cdr3_nt: TGCAGCGGTCTACAGGGAAAAGGCGGCTACACCTTC
cdr3_aa: CSGLQGKGGYTF

j_call: TRBJ2-5
d_call: NA
clone_size: NA
v_call: TRBV12-5
cdr3_nt: TGTGCTAGTGGGACCGGGCTAGCGAGTATCCAAGAGACCCAGTACTTC
cdr3_aa: CASGTGLASIQETQYF

j_call: TRBJ1-1
d_call: NA
clone_size: NA
v_call: TRBV10-3
cdr3_nt: TGTGCCATTGGGGGGCTAATATCTGAAGCTTTCTTT
cdr3_aa: CAIGGLISEAFF

j_call: TRBJ1-4
d_call: NA
clone_size: NA
v_call: TRBV5-4
cdr3_nt: TGTGCCAGCAGCCCTGGACGGGTGAATGAAAAACTGTTTTTT
cdr3_aa: CASSPGRVNEKLFF

j_call: TRBJ2-1
d_call: NA
clone_size: once
v_call: TRBV7-2
cdr3_nt: TGTGCCAGCAGCTTTGGAGGGATCTACAATGAGCAGTTCTTC
cdr3_aa: CASSFGGIYNEQFF

j_call: TRBJ1-1
d_call: NA
clone_size: NA
v_call: TRBV2
cdr3_nt: TGTGCCAGCAGTGTTTCCGGATCGAACACTGAAGCTTTCTTT
cdr3_aa: CASSVSGSNTEAFF

j_call: TRBJ2-7
d_call: NA
clone_size: NA
v_call: TRBV30
cdr3_nt: TGTGCCCGGGCGGAGGCCTACGAGCAGTACTTC
cdr3_aa: CARAEAYEQYF

j_call: TRBJ1-1
d_call: NA
clone_size: NA
v_call: TRBV25-1
cdr3_nt: TGTGCCAGCAGTTCGACCGGGAACACTGAAGCTTTCTTT
cdr3_aa: CASSSTGNTEAFF

j_call: TRBJ2-7
d_call: TRBD2
clone_size: NA
v_call: TRBV11-2
cdr3_nt: TGTGCCAGCAGCCCCACCGGGCTAGCGGGGGCCCACGAGCAGTACTTC
cdr3_aa: CASSPTGLAGAHEQYF

j_call: TRBJ2-2
d_call: TRBD2
clone_size: NA
v_call: TRBV30
cdr3_nt: TGTGCCTGGACCCTCCGGGAGGGACTAGCAGACTCGAACACCGGGGAGCTGTTTTTT
cdr3_aa: CAWTLREGLADSNTGELFF

j_call: TRBJ2-7
d_call: NA
clone_size: NA
v_call: TRBV19
cdr3_nt: TGTGCCAGTAGTATTGTAGGAACCTACGAGCAGTACTTC
cdr3_aa: CASSIVGTYEQYF

j_call: TRBJ2-3
d_call: NA
clone_size: NA
v_call: TRBV5-1
cdr3_nt: TGCGCCAGCAGCTTGAGCAGAGCTAGCACAGATACGCAGTATTTT
cdr3_aa: CASSLSRASTDTQYF

j_call: TRBJ2-1
d_call: NA
clone_size: once
v_call: TRBV12-2
cdr3_nt: TGTGCAAGTCGCTTAGCGACGCAGCGCTCCTACAATGAGCAGTTCTTC
cdr3_aa: CASRLATQRSYNEQFF

j_call: TRBJ2-1
d_call: NA
clone_size: NA
v_call: TRBV6-1
cdr3_nt: TGTGCCAGCAGTGAAGTGACAGCTCAATCCTACAATGAGCAGTTCTTC
cdr3_aa: CASSEVTAQSYNEQFF

j_call: TRBJ2-5
d_call: NA
clone_size: NA
v_call: TRBV5-6
cdr3_nt: TGTGCCAGCAGCTTGATCTACAGCTCTGTTGGAGAGACCCAGTACTTC
cdr3_aa: CASSLIYSSVGETQYF